Included here is one T cell receptor (beta chain) sequence, with context. These data come from a study of shared clonotypes between healthy human individuals. As for the study in general: The donor pool was made up of two women and three men aged 18 to 49.

V was trimmed by 5 bases and J by 6 bases, leaving 13 bases between them. CDR1 and CDR2 (germline): SEHNR, FQNEAQ (reference sequence). This CDR3 contains 14 residues. The genomic DNA of each subset was split evenly across several immunoSEQ plates. The protocol was immunoSEQ multiplex PCR, while the TCRdb copy is restricted to in-frame clones and leaves out a portion. The data contain around 2,000,000 clones, 85% to 95% of them singletons. Naivety among CD8 cells was defined by CD45RO negativity and positive CCR7 selection, thereby excluding terminally differentiated effector memory CD45RA+ cells. The specimen sequenced was naive CD8+ T cells from PBMCs. The chain uses TRBV7-9 and TRBJ2-2; the D gene could be TRBD1 or TRBD2 (5 bases each). This receptor was obtained from a man between 18 and 35 years old in good health. Some clones in this sample may be carry-over from other donors' samples. CDR3 DNA sequence: TGTGCCAGCAGCCGAGGGGACCAGCCCGGGGAGCTGTTTTTT. This encodes CASSRGDQPGELFF. The full variable domain, rest sourced from reference TRBV7-9 and TRBJ2-2, is DTGVSQNPRHKITKRGQNVTFRCDPISEHNRLYWYRQTLGQGPEFLTYFQNEAQLEKSRLLSDRFSAERPKGSFSTLEIQRTEQGDSAMYLCASSRGDQPGELFFGEGSRLTVL.